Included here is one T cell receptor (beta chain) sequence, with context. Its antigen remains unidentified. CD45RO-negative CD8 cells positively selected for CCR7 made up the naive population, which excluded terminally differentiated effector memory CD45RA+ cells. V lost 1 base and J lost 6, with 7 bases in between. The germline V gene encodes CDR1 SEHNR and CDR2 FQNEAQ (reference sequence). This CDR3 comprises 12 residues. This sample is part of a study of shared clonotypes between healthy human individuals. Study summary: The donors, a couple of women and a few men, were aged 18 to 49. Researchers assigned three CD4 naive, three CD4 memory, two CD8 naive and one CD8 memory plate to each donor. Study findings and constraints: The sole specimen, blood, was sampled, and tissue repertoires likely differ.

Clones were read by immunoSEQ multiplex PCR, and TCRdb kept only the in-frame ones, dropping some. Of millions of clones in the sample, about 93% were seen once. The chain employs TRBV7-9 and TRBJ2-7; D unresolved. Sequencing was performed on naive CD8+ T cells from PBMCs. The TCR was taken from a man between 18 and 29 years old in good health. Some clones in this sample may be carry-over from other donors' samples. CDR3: CASSLGEFEQYF. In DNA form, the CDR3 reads TGTGCCAGCAGCTTAGGAGAGTTCGAGCAGTACTTC.